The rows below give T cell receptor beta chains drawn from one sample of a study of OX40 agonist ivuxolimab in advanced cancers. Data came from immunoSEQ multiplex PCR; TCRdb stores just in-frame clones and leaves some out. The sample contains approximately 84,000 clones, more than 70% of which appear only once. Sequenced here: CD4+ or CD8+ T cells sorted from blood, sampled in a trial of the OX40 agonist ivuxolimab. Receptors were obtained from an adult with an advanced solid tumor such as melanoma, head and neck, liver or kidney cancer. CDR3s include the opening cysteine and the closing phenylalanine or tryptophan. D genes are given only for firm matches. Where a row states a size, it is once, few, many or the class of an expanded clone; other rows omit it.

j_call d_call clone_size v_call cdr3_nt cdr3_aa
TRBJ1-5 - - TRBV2 TGTGCCAGCAGTCCCCAAGTTCGCCAGCCCCAGCATTTT CASSPQVRQPQHF
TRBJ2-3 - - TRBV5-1 TGCGCCAGCAGCATCACAGATACGCAGTATTTT CASSITDTQYF
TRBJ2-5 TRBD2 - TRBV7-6 TGTGCCAGCAGCTTAATGAGCGGGGGGGCCTTAGAGACCCAGTACTTC CASSLMSGGALETQYF
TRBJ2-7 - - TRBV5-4 TGTGCCAGCAGCTTGGAGATCCGGGACTACGAGCAGTACTTC CASSLEIRDYEQYF
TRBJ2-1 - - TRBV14 TGTGCCAGCAGCCAAGCTAGCTGGCGGGGCATACGAAATTACAATGAGCAGTTCTTC CASSQASWRGIRNYNEQFF
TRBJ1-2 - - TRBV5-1 TGCGCCAGCAGCTTAAGACATATTTATGGCTACACCTTC CASSLRHIYGYTF
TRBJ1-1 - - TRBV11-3 TGTGCCAGCAGCCCCGGGGGGATCCTGAACACTGAAGCTTTCTTT CASSPGGILNTEAFF
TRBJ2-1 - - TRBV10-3 TGTGCCATCAGTGAAAATCAGGGGGGGGCGCTCGGGCAGTTCTTC CAISENQGGALGQFF
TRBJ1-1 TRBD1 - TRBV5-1 TGCGCCAGCAGCTTGGGGACAGGGCTGAACACTGAAGCTTTCTTT CASSLGTGLNTEAFF
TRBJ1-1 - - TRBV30 TGTGCCTGGAGTAGGGCAGGAGTTGAAGCTTTCTTT CAWSRAGVEAFF
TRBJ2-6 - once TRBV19 TGTGCCAGTAGTATAAAGGGTTTTGGGGCCAACGTCCTGACTTTC CASSIKGFGANVLTF
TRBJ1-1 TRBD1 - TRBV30 TGTGCCTGGAGATACAGGGGTAACACTGAAGCTTTCTTT CAWRYRGNTEAFF
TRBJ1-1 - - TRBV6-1 TGTGCCAGCAGTGAAAAACTTCTCGGGAACACTGAAGCTTTCTTT CASSEKLLGNTEAFF
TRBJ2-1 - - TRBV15 TGTGCCACCAGCAGAGATCCCCTAGGGACCGAGCAGTTCTTC CATSRDPLGTEQFF
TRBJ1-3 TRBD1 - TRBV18 TGTGCCAGCTCACCACTCGGACAGGCTCGGGGAAACACCATATATTTT CASSPLGQARGNTIYF
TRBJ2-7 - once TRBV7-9 TGTGCCAGCAGCTTATTGACTGGCAACCTCGAGCAGTACTTC CASSLLTGNLEQYF
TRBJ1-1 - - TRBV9 TGTGCCAGCAGCGTAGCGGTAGGGCCTCTGGGCACTGAAGCTTTCTTT CASSVAVGPLGTEAFF
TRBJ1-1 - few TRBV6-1 TGTGCCAGCAGTGAACAGGGGAGGGTCGGCACTGAAGCTTTCTTT CASSEQGRVGTEAFF
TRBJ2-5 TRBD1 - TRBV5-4 TGTGCCAGCAGCAAGACAGGGTTGGAAGAGACCCAGTACTTC CASSKTGLEETQYF
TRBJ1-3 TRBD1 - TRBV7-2 TGTGCCAGCAGCTTAGGAGGGACAGGGGGACCTGGAAACACCATATATTTT CASSLGGTGGPGNTIYF
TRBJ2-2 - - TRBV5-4 TGTGCCAGCAGCTTTCCCCCAGGGGCGGGGGAGCTGTTTTTT CASSFPPGAGELFF
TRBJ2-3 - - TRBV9 TGTGCCAGCAGTATCGGGTCAGGTTGGACAGATACGCAGTATTTT CASSIGSGWTDTQYF
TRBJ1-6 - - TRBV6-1 TGTGCCAGCAGGGACGGGTTTAATTCACCCCTCCACTTT CASRDGFNSPLHF
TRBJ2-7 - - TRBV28 TGTGCCAGCAGCTCAGGGTTACACGAGCAGTACTTC CASSSGLHEQYF
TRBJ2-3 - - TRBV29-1 TGCAGCGTTCAGGCGGGAACTAGCACAGATACGCAGTATTTT CSVQAGTSTDTQYF
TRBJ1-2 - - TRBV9 TGTGCCAGCAGCACACAAATACAGGGTGCTAACTATGGCTACACCTTC CASSTQIQGANYGYTF
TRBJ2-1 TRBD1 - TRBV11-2 TGTGCCGGGCGTGGCCAGGGGGTATTCAATGAGCAGTTCTTC CAGRGQGVFNEQFF
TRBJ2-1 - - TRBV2 TGTGCCAGCCTTTCGGGCCGCAATGAGCAGTTCTTC CASLSGRNEQFF
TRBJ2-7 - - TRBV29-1 TGCAGCGTAGGGCAGGGAGACTACGAGCAGTACTTC CSVGQGDYEQYF
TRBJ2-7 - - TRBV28 TGTGCCAGCAGCCGGAGAGGGCCCTCCTACGAGCAGTACTTC CASSRRGPSYEQYF
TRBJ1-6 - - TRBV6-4 TGTGCCAGCAGCAATACAGTCGACAATTCACCCCTCCACTTT CASSNTVDNSPLHF
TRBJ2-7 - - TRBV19 TGTGCCAGTAGCATATCCGTCAGGGACCGGCGGTACTTC CASSISVRDRRYF
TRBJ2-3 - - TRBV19 TGTGCCAGTAGTATAGCAGCCTTTCCAGATACGCAGTATTTT CASSIAAFPDTQYF
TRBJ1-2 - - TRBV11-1 TGTGCCAGCAGCTTAACCCAACAGGGACTAGAATATGGCTACACCTTC CASSLTQQGLEYGYTF
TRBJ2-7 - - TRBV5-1 TGCGCCAGCAGCTTGGAGTCAGGCCGGCGGGAGCAGTACTTC CASSLESGRREQYF
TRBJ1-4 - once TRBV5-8 TGTGCCAGCAGCTTGGCCGGCGCAGGGTTACCTAATGAAAAACTGTTTTTT CASSLAGAGLPNEKLFF
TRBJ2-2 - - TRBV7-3 TGTGCCAGCAGCTTAACACGAACCGGGGAGCTGTTTTTT CASSLTRTGELFF
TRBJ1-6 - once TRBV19 TGTGCCAGTACGAACCGCGCTTCATATTCACCCCTCCACTTT CASTNRASYSPLHF